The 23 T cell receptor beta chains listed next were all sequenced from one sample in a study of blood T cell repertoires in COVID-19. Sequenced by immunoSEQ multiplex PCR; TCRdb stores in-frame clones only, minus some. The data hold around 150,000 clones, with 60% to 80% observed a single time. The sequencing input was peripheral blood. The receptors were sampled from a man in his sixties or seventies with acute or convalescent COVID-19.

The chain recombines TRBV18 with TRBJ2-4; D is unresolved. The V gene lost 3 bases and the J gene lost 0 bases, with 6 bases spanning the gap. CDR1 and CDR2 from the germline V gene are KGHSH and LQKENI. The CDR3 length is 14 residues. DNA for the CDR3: TGTGCCAGCTCACCTACAGAAGCCAAAAACATTCAGTACTTC. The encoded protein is CASSPTEAKNIQYF.

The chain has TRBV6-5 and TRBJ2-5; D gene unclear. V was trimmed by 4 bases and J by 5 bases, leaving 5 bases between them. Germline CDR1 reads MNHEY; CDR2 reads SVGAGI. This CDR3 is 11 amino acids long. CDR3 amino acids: CASSWAETQYF. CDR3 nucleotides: TGTGCCAGCAGTTGGGCGGAGACCCAGTACTTC.

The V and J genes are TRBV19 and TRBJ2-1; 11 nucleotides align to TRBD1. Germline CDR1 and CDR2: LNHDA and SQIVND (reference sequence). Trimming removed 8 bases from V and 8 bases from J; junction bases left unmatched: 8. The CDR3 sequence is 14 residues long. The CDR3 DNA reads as TGTGCCAGTCTCTCGGGACAGGGGGGGGATGAGCAGTTCTTC. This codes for CASLSGQGGDEQFF.

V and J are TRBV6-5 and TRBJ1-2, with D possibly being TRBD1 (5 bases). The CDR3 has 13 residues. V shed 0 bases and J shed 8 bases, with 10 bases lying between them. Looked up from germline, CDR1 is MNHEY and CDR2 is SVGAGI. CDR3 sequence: CASSYSWGEGYTF. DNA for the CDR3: TGTGCCAGCAGTTACTCGTGGGGCGAAGGCTACACCTTC.

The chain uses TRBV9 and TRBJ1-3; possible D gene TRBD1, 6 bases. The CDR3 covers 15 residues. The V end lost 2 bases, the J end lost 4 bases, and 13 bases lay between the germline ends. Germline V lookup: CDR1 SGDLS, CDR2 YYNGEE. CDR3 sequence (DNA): TGTGCCAGCAGCGTGCAGGGGACGACGGGAAACACCATATATTTT. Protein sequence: CASSVQGTTGNTIYF.

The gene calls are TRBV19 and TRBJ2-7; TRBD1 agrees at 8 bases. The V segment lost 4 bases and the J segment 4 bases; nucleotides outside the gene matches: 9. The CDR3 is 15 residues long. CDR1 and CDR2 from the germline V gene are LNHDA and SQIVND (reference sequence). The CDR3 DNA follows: TGTGCCAGTAGTACAGGGACAGGCGGCTTTTACGAGCAGTACTTC. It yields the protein CASSTGTGGFYEQYF.

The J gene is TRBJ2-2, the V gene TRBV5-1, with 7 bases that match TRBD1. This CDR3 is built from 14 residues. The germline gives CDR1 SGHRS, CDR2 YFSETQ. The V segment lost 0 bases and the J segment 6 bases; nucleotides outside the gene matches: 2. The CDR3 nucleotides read TGCGCCAGCAGCTTGGGACAGGGTCCCGGGGAGCTGTTTTTT. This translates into CASSLGQGPGELFF.

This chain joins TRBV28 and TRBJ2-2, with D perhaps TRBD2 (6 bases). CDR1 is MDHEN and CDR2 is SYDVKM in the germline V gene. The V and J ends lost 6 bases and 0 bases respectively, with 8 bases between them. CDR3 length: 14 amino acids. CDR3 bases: TGTGCCAGCAGGGGACTCCCGAACACCGGGGAGCTGTTTTTT. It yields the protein CASRGLPNTGELFF.

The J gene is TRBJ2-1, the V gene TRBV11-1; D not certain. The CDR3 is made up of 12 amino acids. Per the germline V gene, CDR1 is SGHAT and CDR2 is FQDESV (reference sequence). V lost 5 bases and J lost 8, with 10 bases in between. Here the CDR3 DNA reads TGTGCCAGCAGCGAGAACTCGGATGAGCAGTTCTTC. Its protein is CASSENSDEQFF. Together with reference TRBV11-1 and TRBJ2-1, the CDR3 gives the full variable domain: EAEVAQSPRYKITEKSQAVAFWCDPISGHATLYWYRQILGQGPELLVQFQDESVVDDSQLPKDRFSAERLKGVDSTLKIQPAELGDSAMYLCASSENSDEQFFGPGTRLTVL.

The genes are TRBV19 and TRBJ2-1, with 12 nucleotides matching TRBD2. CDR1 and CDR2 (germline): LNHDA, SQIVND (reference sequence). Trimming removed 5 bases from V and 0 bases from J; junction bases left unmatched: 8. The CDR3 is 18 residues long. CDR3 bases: TGTGCCAGTAGTTTTTCTAGCGGGGGGGCCAGCTCCTACAATGAGCAGTTCTTC. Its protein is CASSFSSGGASSYNEQFF.

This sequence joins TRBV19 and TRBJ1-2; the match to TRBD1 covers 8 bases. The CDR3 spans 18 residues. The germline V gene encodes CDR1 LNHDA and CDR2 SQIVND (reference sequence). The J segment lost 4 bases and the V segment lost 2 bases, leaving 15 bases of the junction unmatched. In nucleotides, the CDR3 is TGTGCCAGTAGTATAAAATCCGACAGGGGCGAAGTCCGCTATGGCTACACCTTC. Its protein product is CASSIKSDRGEVRYGYTF.

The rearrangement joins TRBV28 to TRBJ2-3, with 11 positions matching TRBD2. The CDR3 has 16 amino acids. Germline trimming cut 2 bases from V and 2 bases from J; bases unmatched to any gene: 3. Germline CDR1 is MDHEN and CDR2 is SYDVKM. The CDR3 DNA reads TGTGCCAGCAGTTTAGGGACTAGCGGATCCACAGATACGCAGTATTTT. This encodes CASSLGTSGSTDTQYF. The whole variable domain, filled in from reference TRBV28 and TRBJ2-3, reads DVKVTQSSRYLVKRTGEKVFLECVQDMDHENMFWYRQDPGLGLRLIYFSYDVKMKEKGDIPEGYSVSREKKERFSLILESASTNQTSMYLCASSLGTSGSTDTQYFGPGTRLTVL.

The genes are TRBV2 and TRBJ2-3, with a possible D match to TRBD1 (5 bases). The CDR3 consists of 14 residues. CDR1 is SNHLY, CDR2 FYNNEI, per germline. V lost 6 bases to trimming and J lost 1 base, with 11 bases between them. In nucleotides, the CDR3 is TGTGCCAGCAGCAGGGTGGGCGGCACAGATACGCAGTATTTT. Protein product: CASSRVGGTDTQYF.

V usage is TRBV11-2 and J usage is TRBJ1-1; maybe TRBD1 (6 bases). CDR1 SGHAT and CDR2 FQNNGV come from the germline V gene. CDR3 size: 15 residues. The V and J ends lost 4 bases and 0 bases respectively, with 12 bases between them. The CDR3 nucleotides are TGTGCCAGCAGCTCTACAGGGTCGGTGAACACTGAAGCTTTCTTT. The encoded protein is CASSSTGSVNTEAFF.

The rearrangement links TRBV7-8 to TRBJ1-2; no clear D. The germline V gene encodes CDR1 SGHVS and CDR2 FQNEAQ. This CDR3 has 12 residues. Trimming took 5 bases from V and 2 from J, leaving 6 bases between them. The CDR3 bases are TGTGCCAGCAGCCCGAGAAACTATGGCTACACCTTC. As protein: CASSPRNYGYTF.

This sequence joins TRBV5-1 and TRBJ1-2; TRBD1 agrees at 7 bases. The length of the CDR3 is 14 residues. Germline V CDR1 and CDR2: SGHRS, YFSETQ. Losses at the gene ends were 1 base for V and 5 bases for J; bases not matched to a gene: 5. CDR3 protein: CASSLTGDKYGYTF. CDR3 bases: TGCGCCAGCAGCTTGACAGGGGACAAATATGGCTACACCTTC.

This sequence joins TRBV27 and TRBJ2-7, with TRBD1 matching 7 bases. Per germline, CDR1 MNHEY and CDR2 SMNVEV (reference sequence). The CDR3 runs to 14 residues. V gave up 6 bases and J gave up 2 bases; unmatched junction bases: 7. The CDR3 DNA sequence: TGTGCCAGCAGCTCCTGGACAGGCACCTACGAGCAGTACTTC. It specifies CASSSWTGTYEQYF.

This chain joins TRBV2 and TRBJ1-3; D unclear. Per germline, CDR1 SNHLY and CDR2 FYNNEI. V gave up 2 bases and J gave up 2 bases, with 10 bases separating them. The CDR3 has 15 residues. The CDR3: CASSEQVPTGNTIYF. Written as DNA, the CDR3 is TGTGCCAGCAGTGAACAGGTTCCAACTGGAAACACCATATATTTT. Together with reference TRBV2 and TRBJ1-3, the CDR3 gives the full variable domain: EPEVTQTPSHQVTQMGQEVILRCVPISNHLYFYWYRQILGQKVEFLVSFYNNEISEKSEIFDDQFSVERPDGSNFTLKIRSTKLEDSAMYFCASSEQVPTGNTIYFGEGSWLTVV.

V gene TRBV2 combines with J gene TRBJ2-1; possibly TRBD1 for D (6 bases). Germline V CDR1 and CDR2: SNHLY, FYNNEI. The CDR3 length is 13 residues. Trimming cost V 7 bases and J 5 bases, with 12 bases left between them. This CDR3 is CASIGQSHNEQFF. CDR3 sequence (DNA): TGTGCCAGCATTGGACAGTCTCACAATGAGCAGTTCTTC.

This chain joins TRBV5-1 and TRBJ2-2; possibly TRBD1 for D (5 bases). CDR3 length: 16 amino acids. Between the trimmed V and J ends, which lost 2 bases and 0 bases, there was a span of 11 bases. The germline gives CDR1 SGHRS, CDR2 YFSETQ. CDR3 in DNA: TGCGCCAGCAGCTTATCTGGGGCCGCGAACACCGGGGAGCTGTTTTTT. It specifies CASSLSGAANTGELFF.

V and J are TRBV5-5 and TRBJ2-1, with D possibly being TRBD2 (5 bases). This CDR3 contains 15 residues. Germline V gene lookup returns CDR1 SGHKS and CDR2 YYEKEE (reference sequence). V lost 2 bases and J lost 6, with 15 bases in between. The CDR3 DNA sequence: TGTGCCAGCAGCTTAGTACTAGGGTACTCCAATGAGCAGTTCTTC. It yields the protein CASSLVLGYSNEQFF.

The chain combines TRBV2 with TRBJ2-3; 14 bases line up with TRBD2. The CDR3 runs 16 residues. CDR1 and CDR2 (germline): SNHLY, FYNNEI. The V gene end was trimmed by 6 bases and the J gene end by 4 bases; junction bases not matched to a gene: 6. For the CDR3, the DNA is TGTGCCAGCAGACGACCGGGACTAGCGGGAGCAGATACGCAGTATTTT. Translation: CASRRPGLAGADTQYF. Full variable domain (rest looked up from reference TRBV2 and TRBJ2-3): EPEVTQTPSHQVTQMGQEVILRCVPISNHLYFYWYRQILGQKVEFLVSFYNNEISEKSEIFDDQFSVERPDGSNFTLKIRSTKLEDSAMYFCASRRPGLAGADTQYFGPGTRLTVL.

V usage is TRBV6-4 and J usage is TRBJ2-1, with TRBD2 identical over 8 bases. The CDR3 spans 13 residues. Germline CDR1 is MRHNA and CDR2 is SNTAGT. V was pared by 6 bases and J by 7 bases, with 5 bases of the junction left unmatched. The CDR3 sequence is CASSRAGVNEQFF. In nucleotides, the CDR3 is TGTGCCAGCAGCCGAGCGGGAGTGAATGAGCAGTTCTTC.